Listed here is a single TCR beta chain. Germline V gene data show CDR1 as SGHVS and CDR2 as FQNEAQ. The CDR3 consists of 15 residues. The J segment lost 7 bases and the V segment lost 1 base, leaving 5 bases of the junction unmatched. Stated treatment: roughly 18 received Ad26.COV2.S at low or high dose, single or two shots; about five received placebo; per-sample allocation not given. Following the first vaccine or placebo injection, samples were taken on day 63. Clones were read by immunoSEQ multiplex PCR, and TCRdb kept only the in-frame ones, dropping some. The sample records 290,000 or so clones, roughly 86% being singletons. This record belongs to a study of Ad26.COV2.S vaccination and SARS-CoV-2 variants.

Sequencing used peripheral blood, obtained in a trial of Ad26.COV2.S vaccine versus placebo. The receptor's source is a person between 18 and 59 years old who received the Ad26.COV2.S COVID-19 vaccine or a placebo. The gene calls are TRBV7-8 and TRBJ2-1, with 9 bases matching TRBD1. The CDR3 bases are TGTGCCAGCAGCTTAGTACAGGGGGCGAGGAATGAGCAGTTCTTC. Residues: CASSLVQGARNEQFF.